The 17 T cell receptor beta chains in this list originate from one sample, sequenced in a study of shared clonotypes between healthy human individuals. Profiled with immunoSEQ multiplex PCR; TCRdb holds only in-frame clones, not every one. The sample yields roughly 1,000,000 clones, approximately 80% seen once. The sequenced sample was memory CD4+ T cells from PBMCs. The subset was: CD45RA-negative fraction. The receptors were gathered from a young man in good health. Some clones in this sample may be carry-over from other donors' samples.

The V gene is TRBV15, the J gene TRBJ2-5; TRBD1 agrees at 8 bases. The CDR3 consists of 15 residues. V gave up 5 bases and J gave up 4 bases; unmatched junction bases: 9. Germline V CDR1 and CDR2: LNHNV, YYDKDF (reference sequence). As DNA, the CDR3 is TGTGCCACCAGCCCCCGGACAGGGCCGGGAGAGACCCAGTACTTC. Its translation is CATSPRTGPGETQYF.

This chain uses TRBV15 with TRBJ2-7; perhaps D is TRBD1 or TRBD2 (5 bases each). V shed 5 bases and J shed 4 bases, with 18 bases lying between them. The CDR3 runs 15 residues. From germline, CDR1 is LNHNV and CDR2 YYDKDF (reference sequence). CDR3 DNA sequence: TGTGCCACCAGCGTAGGAACCCGGGGCGGGTACGAGCAGTACTTC. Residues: CATSVGTRGGYEQYF.

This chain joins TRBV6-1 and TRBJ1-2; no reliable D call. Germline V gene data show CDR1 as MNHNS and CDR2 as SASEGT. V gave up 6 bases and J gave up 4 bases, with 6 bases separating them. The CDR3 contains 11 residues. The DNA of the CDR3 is TGTGCCAGCAGGTCGAGCTATGGCTACACCTTC. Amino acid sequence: CASRSSYGYTF.

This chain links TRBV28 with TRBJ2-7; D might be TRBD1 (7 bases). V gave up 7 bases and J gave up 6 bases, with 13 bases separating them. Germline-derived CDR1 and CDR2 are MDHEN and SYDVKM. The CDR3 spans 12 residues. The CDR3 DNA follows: TGTGCCAGCACCATGCAGGGGGGCGAGCAGTACTTC. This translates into CASTMQGGEQYF.

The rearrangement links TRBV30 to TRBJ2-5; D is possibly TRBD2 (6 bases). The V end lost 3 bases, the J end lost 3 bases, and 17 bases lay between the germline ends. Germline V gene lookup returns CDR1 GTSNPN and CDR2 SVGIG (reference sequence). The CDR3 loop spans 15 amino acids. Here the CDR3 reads CAWRIWAGLEETQYF. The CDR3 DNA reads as TGTGCCTGGAGAATCTGGGCGGGGTTAGAAGAGACCCAGTACTTC.

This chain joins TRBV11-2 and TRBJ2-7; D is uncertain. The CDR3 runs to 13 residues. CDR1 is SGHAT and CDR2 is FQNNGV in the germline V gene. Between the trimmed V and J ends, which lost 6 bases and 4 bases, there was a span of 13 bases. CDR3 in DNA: TGTGCCAGCAGTCCAGTCGGCACGTACGAGCAGTACTTC. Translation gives CASSPVGTYEQYF.

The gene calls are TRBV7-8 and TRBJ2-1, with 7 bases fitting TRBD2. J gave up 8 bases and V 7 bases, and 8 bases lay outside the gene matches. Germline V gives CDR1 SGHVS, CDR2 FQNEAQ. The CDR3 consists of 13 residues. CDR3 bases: TGTGCCAGCAACCCGGGGGGAGGGGATGAGCAGTTCTTC. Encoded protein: CASNPGGGDEQFF.

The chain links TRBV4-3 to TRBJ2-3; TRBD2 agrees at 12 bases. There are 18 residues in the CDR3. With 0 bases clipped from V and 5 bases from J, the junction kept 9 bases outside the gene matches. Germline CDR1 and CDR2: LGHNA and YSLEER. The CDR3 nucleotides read TGCGCCAGCAGCCAAGATGAGTTGGCTAGCGGGAGGGTAGATACGCAGTATTTT. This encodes CASSQDELASGRVDTQYF.

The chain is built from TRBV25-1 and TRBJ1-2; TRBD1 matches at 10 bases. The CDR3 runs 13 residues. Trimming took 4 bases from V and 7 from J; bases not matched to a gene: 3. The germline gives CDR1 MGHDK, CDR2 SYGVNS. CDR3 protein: CASSVGQGGGYTF. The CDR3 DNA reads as TGTGCCAGCAGTGTCGGACAGGGGGGTGGCTACACCTTC.

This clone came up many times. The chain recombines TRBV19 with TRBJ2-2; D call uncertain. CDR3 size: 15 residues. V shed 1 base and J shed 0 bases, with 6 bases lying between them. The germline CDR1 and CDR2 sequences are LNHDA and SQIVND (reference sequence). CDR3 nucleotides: TGTGCCAGTAGTATAGTTCGGTCGAACACCGGGGAGCTGTTTTTT. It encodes CASSIVRSNTGELFF.

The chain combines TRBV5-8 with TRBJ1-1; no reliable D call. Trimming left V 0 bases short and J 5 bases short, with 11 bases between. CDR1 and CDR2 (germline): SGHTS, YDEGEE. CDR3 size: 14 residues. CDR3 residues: CASSLEVARTEAFF. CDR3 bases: TGTGCCAGCAGCTTGGAGGTGGCGCGGACTGAAGCTTTCTTT.

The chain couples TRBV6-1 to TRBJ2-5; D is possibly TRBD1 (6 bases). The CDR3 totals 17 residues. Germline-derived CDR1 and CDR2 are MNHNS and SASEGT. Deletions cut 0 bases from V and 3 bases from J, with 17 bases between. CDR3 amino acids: CASSEAWTVFWEETQYF. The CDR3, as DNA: TGTGCCAGCAGTGAAGCTTGGACAGTTTTTTGGGAAGAGACCCAGTACTTC.

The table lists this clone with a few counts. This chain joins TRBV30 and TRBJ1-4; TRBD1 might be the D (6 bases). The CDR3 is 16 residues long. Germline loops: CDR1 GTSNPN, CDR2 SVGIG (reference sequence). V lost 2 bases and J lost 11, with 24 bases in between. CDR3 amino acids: CAWSRGGGFGEGKLFF. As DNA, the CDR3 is TGTGCCTGGAGTAGAGGGGGAGGTTTCGGAGAGGGGAAACTGTTTTTT.

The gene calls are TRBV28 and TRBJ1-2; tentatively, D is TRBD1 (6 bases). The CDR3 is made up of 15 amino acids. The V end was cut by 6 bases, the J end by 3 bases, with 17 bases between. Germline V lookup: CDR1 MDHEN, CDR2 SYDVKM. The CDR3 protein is CASSGGRGRYYGYTF. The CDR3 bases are TGTGCCAGCAGCGGTGGACGGGGGCGCTACTATGGCTACACCTTC.

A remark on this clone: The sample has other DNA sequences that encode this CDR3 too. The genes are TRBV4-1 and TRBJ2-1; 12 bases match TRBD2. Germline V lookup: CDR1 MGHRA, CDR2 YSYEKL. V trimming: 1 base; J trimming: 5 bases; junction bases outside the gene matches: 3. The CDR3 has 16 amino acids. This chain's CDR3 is CASSQGLAGGDNEQFF. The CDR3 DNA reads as TGCGCCAGCAGCCAAGGGCTAGCGGGAGGGGACAATGAGCAGTTCTTC.

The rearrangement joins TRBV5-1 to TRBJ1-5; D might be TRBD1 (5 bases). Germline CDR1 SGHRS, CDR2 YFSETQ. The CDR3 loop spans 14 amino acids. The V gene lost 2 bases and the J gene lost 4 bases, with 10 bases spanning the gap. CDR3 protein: CASSLGDLNQPQHF. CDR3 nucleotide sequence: TGCGCCAGCAGCTTAGGGGACTTGAATCAGCCCCAGCATTTT.

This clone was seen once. In nucleotides, the CDR3 is TGCGCCAGCAGCTCCTTGTCAGGGGACACTGAAGCTTTCTTT. Encoded protein: CASSSLSGDTEAFF. J is TRBJ1-1 and V is TRBV5-1; a weak D match, TRBD1 (6 bases). Germline assignment: CDR1 SGHRS and CDR2 YFSETQ. The CDR3 consists of 14 residues. V was shortened by 3 bases and J by 3 bases, with 12 bases between the two germline ends.